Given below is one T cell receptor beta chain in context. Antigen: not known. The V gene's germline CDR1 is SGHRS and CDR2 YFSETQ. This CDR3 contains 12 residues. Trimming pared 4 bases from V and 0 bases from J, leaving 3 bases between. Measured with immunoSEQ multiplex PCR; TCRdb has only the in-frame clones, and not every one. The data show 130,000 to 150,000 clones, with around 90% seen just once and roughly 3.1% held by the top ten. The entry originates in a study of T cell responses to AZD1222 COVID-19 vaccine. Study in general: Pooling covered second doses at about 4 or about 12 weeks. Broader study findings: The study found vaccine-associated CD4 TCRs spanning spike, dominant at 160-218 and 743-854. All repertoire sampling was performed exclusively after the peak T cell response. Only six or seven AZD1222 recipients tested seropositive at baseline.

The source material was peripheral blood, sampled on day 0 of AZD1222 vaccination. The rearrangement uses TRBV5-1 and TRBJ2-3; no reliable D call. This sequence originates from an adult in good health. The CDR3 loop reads CASSTSTDTQYF. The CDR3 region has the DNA TGCGCCAGCAGCACTAGCACAGATACGCAGTATTTT.